This T cell receptor (beta chain) is drawn from a study of identical twins. TCRdb analysed the 5' RACE reads with MiXCR anew, one entry per CDR3 protein. The sample shows more than 1.5 million distinct CDR3 sequences, around a third of them seen only once. On this clonotype: Antigen specificity is unknown.

Germline lookup yields CDR1 LGHNA and CDR2 YNFKEQ. Between the trimmed V and J ends, which lost 4 bases and 9 bases, there was a span of 10 bases. This CDR3 has 12 residues. Study results and caveats: Sequences that were beta out-of-frame showed weaker excess twin sharing. The abundant beta clonotypes from cord blood had fewer insertions, and memory repertoires had none of this. Excess low generation probability was seen in twin-shared out-of-frame alpha sequences.

This receptor was obtained from a newborn girl in good health. Specimen: cord blood. The V and J genes are TRBV4-2 and TRBJ2-1; D unclear. The CDR3 region is CASSPPALEQFF. CDR3 DNA sequence: TGTGCCAGCAGCCCCCCAGCACTTGAGCAGTTCTTC.